These T cell receptor beta chains were read from a single sample in a study of cytomegalovirus exposure and HLA in healthy donors. Profiling relied on immunoSEQ multiplex PCR, and the TCRdb table lists in-frame clones only, not all of them. In total, the table holds some 120,000 clones. Sequenced: PBMCs. The receptors here all came from a man aged 40-49 years in good health and CMV-seropositive. CDR3s include the opening cysteine and the closing phenylalanine or tryptophan. A D gene is named only where the DNA matches it firmly.

v_gene	j_gene	d_gene	CDR3aa	CDR3nt
TRBV28	TRBJ2-1	TRBD2	CASTHLAGTYNEQFF	TGTGCCAGCACACATCTAGCGGGAACATACAATGAGCAGTTCTTC
TRBV7-8	TRBJ1-1	TRBD1	CASSPGQGRYNTEAFF	TGTGCCAGCAGCCCAGGACAGGGGCGTTATAACACTGAAGCTTTCTTT
TRBV19	TRBJ1-5	.	CASSIERRTVGSNQPQHF	TGTGCCAGTAGTATAGAGAGGAGGACAGTGGGCAGCAATCAGCCCCAGCATTTT
TRBV9	TRBJ2-3	.	CASSSNTDTQYF	TGTGCCAGCAGCTCAAACACAGATACGCAGTATTTT
TRBV29-1	TRBJ2-1	TRBD2	CSGEQTSGRGEQFF	TGCAGCGGCGAGCAGACTAGCGGGAGGGGTGAGCAGTTCTTC
TRBV14	TRBJ2-1	TRBD1	CASSHRQGAYNEQFF	TGTGCCAGCAGCCACCGCCAGGGGGCTTACAATGAGCAGTTCTTC
TRBV11-2	TRBJ2-1	TRBD1	CASSFHRGSSYNEQFF	TGTGCCAGCAGCTTCCACAGGGGCAGCTCCTACAATGAGCAGTTCTTC
TRBV28	TRBJ1-5	.	CASSLLGGILNQPQHF	TGTGCCAGCAGTTTACTGGGGGGGATCCTCAATCAGCCCCAGCATTTT
TRBV5-3	TRBJ2-7	.	CARPRGSYYEQYF	TGTGCCCGGCCTAGGGGGTCTTACTACGAGCAGTACTTC
TRBV6-5	TRBJ1-1	.	CASRRGGVTEAFF	TGTGCCAGCAGGAGAGGGGGTGTCACTGAAGCTTTCTTT
TRBV27	TRBJ2-7	.	CASSASGSSIPYEQYF	TGTGCCAGCAGTGCCTCGGGTTCAAGCATTCCCTACGAGCAGTACTTC
TRBV7-9	TRBJ2-7	TRBD2	CASSLGTSASYEQYF	TGTGCCAGCAGCTTAGGGACTAGCGCCTCCTACGAGCAGTACTTC
TRBV4-1	TRBJ2-2	.	CASSQFSVPDTGELFF	TGCGCCAGCAGCCAATTTTCAGTGCCTGACACCGGGGAGCTGTTTTTT
TRBV18	TRBJ1-2	.	CASSPLALPEGYTF	TGTGCCAGCTCACCACTCGCCCTTCCCGAGGGCTACACCTTC
TRBV29-1	TRBJ2-3	.	CSVLGRITDTQYF	TGCAGCGTTTTGGGCAGAATCACAGATACGCAGTATTTT
TRBV6-1	TRBJ2-7	TRBD2	CASRSAGPSEQYF	TGTGCCAGCAGATCAGCGGGGCCTTCCGAGCAGTACTTC
TRBV29-1	TRBJ2-5	TRBD1	CSGLGQGEETQYF	TGCAGCGGACTCGGACAGGGGGAAGAGACCCAGTACTTC
TRBV9	TRBJ1-1	.	CASSVAGIGGTEAFF	TGTGCCAGCAGCGTAGCGGGAATAGGGGGCACTGAAGCTTTCTTT
TRBV28	TRBJ1-4	.	CASSLLGRVNEKLFF	TGTGCCAGCAGTTTATTAGGCAGGGTTAATGAAAAACTGTTTTTT
TRBV10-3	TRBJ2-2	.	CAISGSSGELFF	TGTGCCATCAGCGGGAGTTCCGGGGAGCTGTTTTTT
TRBV25-1	TRBJ2-3	.	CASRGVYGADTQYF	TGTGCCAGCAGAGGGGTTTATGGTGCGGATACGCAGTATTTT